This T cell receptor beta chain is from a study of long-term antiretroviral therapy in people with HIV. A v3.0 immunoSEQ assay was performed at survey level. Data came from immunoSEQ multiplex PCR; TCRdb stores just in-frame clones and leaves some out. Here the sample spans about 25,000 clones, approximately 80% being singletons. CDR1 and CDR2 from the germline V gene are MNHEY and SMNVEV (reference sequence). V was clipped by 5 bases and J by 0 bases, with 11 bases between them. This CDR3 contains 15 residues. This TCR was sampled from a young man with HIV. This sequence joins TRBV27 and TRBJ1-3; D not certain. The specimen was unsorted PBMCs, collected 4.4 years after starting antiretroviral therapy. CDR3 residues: CASSRRQSSGNTIYF. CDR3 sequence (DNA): TGTGCCAGCAGTCGACGCCAGAGCTCTGGAAACACCATATATTTT.